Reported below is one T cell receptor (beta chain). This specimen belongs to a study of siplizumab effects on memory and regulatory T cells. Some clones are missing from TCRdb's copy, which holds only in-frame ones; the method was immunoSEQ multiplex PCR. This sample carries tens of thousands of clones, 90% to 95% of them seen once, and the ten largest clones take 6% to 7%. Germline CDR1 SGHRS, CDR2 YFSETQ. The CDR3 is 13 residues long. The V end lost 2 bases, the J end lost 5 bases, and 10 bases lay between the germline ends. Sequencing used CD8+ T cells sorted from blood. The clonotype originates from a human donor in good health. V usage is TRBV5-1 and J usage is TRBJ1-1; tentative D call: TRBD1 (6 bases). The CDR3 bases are TGCGCCAGCAGCTTTGAGGGGGGGACTGAAGCTTTCTTT. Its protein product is CASSFEGGTEAFF.